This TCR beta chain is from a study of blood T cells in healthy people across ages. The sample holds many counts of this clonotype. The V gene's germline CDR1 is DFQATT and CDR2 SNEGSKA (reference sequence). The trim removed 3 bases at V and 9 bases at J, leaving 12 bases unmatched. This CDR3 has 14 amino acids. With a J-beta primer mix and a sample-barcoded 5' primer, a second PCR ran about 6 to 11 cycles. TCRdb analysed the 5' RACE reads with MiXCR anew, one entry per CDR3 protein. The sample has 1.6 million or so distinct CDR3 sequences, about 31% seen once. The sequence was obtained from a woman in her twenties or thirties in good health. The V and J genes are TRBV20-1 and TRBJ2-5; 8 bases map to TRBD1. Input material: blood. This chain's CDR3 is CSASSPRQGTPQYF. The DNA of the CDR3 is TGCAGTGCTAGCTCCCCACGACAGGGGACGCCCCAGTACTTC.